The rows below give T cell receptor beta chains drawn from one sample of a study of CD8 T cells in ankylosing spondylitis. TCRdb processed the 5' RACE reads anew with MiXCR; each CDR3 protein has one entry. The sample consists of a few hundred thousand distinct CDR3 sequences, under 20% of them appearing once. What was sequenced was blood, either unsorted or a sorted T cell fraction (not recorded which). These receptors came from a male donor with ankylosing spondylitis. Each CDR3 is given with its conserved first and last residue. A D gene is named only where the DNA matches it firmly. Size tells how often a clone was seen (once, few, many) or the class of an expanded clone, and some rows leave it out.

>many|TRBV7-8|NA|TRBJ2-6
CASSGNSGANVLTF
TGTGCCAGCAGCGGGAATTCTGGGGCCAACGTCCTGACTTTC
>NA|TRBV7-2|TRBD1|TRBJ2-5
CASSPRGQRFVMETQYF
TGTGCCAGCAGCCCCCGGGGACAGAGGTTCGTTATGGAGACCCAGTACTTC
>few|TRBV29-1|NA|TRBJ1-1
CSVNRVLGVTEAFF
TGCAGCGTGAACAGGGTTTTGGGGGTCACTGAAGCTTTCTTT
>NA|TRBV20-1|NA|TRBJ2-4
CSAHSDSKNIQYF
TGCAGTGCTCATTCCGACAGCAAAAACATTCAGTACTTC
>NA|TRBV27|TRBD2|TRBJ2-6
CASRTSGGSGANVLTF
TGTGCCAGCAGGACTAGCGGGGGCTCTGGGGCCAACGTCCTGACTTTC
>NA|TRBV19|NA|TRBJ2-1
CASANRLDRTYNEQFF
TGTGCCAGTGCGAACCGGTTGGATCGAACCTACAATGAGCAGTTCTTC
>NA|TRBV4-2|NA|TRBJ2-7
CASSPRDGEVQYF
TGTGCCAGCAGCCCCCGGGACGGCGAGGTGCAGTACTTC
>NA|TRBV7-2|NA|TRBJ2-4
CASSSQGLLAKNIQYF
TGTGCCAGCAGCTCACAGGGACTACTAGCCAAAAACATTCAGTACTTC
>many|TRBV5-1|TRBD1|TRBJ1-2
CASSLETDRARYGYTF
TGCGCCAGCAGCTTGGAAACGGACAGGGCCCGCTATGGCTACACCTTC
>NA|TRBV21-1|NA|TRBJ1-6
CASSLGDRGFVGRVPLHF
TGTGCCAGCAGCCTGGGGGACAGGGGGTTCGTCGGGCGTGTCCCCCTCCACTTT
>few|TRBV20-1|NA|TRBJ2-1
CSGSIWRGFPTGEQFF
TGCAGTGGATCGATTTGGAGGGGCTTCCCAACTGGTGAGCAGTTCTTC
>few|TRBV3-1|TRBD1|TRBJ1-5
CASSQSDRGGNQPQHF
TGTGCCAGCAGCCAGTCCGACAGGGGTGGCAATCAGCCCCAGCATTTT
>many|TRBV7-9|NA|TRBJ2-7
CASSLALDEQYF
TGTGCCAGCAGCTTAGCGCTGGACGAGCAGTACTTC
>few|TRBV20-1|NA|TRBJ2-3
CSATHRTDTQYF
TGCAGTGCTACGCATCGGACAGATACGCAGTATTTT
>once|TRBV28|NA|TRBJ1-6
CASTPRVGYNSPLHF
TGTGCCAGCACCCCGAGGGTGGGCTATAATTCACCCCTCCACTTT
>few|TRBV5-6|TRBD1|TRBJ1-1
CASSPDRGREGTEAFF
TGTGCCAGCAGCCCCGACAGGGGGCGCGAGGGGACTGAAGCTTTCTTT
>NA|TRBV7-9|NA|TRBJ1-1
CASINPGIEAFF
TGTGCCAGCATCAATCCGGGGATTGAAGCTTTCTTT